This entry lists 11 T cell receptor beta chains sequenced from one sample in a study of radiotherapy plus CTLA-4 blockade in lung cancer. Sequenced by immunoSEQ multiplex PCR; TCRdb stores in-frame clones only, minus some. Among about 100,000 clones listed, 83% were seen once. Specimen: peripheral blood, collected from a patient treated with radiotherapy plus ipilimumab. These receptors were collected from a human donor with non-small cell lung cancer who had stable disease on radiotherapy plus ipilimumab.

This rearrangement joins TRBV18 to TRBJ1-5; 8 bases match TRBD1. This CDR3 is built from 16 residues. Germline V gene lookup returns CDR1 KGHSH and CDR2 LQKENI. Trimming took 4 bases from V and 6 from J; bases not matched to a gene: 11. The CDR3 sequence: CASSLTGQGAGQPQHF. The CDR3 bases are TGTGCCAGCTCACTCACTGGTCAGGGGGCAGGTCAGCCCCAGCATTTT. Combining the CDR3 with reference TRBV18 and TRBJ1-5 gives the whole variable domain NAGVMQNPRHLVRRRGQEARLRCSPMKGHSHVYWYRQLPEEGLKFMVYLQKENIIDESGMPKERFSAEFPKEGPSILRIQQVVRGDSAAYFCASSLTGQGAGQPQHFGDGTRLSIL.

The chain joins TRBV11-2 to TRBJ1-1; D uncertain. This CDR3 region has 14 residues. Trimming left V 4 bases short and J 1 base short, with 10 bases between. The germline gives CDR1 SGHAT, CDR2 FQNNGV. CDR3 DNA: TGTGCCAGCAGCTCTGTGACACCGAACACTGAAGCTTTCTTT. Translated, it gives CASSSVTPNTEAFF.

The chain combines TRBV29-1 with TRBJ2-7, with 7 nucleotides matching TRBD2. The CDR3 contains 13 residues. The germline V gene has CDR1 SQVTM and CDR2 ANQGSEA. V lost 1 base, J lost 5 bases, and 5 bases stayed unmatched. The CDR3 nucleotides read TGCAGCGTTGAAGGAATGGGGGGGGACGAGCAGTACTTC. Protein: CSVEGMGGDEQYF.

This clone showed up just once. CDR3 protein: CASSFWGEAGELFF. CDR3 nucleotide sequence: TGCGCCAGCAGCTTCTGGGGGGAGGCCGGGGAGCTGTTTTTT. The chain is built from TRBV5-1 and TRBJ2-2, with D maybe TRBD2 (6 bases). Between the trimmed V and J ends, which lost 2 bases and 6 bases, there was a span of 11 bases. Germline CDR1 and CDR2: SGHRS and YFSETQ. The CDR3 sequence is 14 residues long.

The V and J genes are TRBV7-3 and TRBJ2-1, with D perhaps matching TRBD1 (6 bases). V lost 3 bases and J lost 12, with 12 bases in between. Germline-derived CDR1 and CDR2 are SGHTA and FQGTGA. The CDR3 runs 12 residues. Here the CDR3 reads CASSFQGKSQFF. The CDR3 nucleotides read TGTGCCAGCAGCTTCCAGGGGAAGTCGCAGTTCTTC.

The J gene is TRBJ2-5, the V gene TRBV5-4; D is perhaps TRBD2 (7 bases). There are 14 residues in the CDR3. V was cut by 0 bases and J by 5 bases, with 11 bases left in between. Germline assignment: CDR1 SGHNT and CDR2 YYREEE (reference sequence). Here the CDR3 DNA reads TGTGCCAGCAGCTTGGAGGGGGGGTACGAGACCCAGTACTTC. This codes for CASSLEGGYETQYF.

The CDR3 region has the DNA TGTGCCAGCAGTTACCAGGGTTCAGGGACCGGGGAGCTGTTTTTT. Amino acids: CASSYQGSGTGELFF. The V gene is TRBV6-5, the J gene TRBJ2-2; a weak D match, TRBD1 (5 bases). V lost 2 bases and J 5 bases, leaving 12 bases between the germline ends. Germline-derived CDR1 and CDR2 are MNHEY and SVGAGI. This CDR3 has 15 amino acids.

The chain uses TRBV7-2 and TRBJ2-2; D perhaps matches TRBD2 (5 bases). The germline gives CDR1 SGHTA, CDR2 FQGNSA. CDR3 length: 16 amino acids. V lost 5 bases and J lost 5, with 18 bases in between. CDR3 residues: CASSTRPGFGTGELFF. The CDR3 DNA reads TGTGCCAGCAGCACCCGCCCGGGGTTCGGAACCGGGGAGCTGTTTTTT.

V gene TRBV2 combines with J gene TRBJ1-3, with 7 positions matching TRBD1. The CDR3 consists of 15 residues. Germline lookup yields CDR1 SNHLY and CDR2 FYNNEI. V dropped 7 bases and J dropped 4; count of bases not matched to a gene: 10. CDR3 region: CASTEQGSLGNTIYF. Written as DNA, the CDR3 is TGTGCCAGCACCGAACAGGGGAGCCTAGGAAACACCATATATTTT.

The chain links TRBV11-1 to TRBJ2-1; 9 bases line up with TRBD1. CDR1 SGHAT and CDR2 FQDESV come from the germline V gene (reference sequence). The length of the CDR3 is 16 residues. V dropped 1 base and J dropped 3; count of bases not matched to a gene: 4. CDR3 sequence (DNA): TGTGCCAGCAGCTTAGGAGACAGGGGGAACTACAATGAGCAGTTCTTC. Translating it yields CASSLGDRGNYNEQFF.

The chain joins TRBV4-2 to TRBJ2-7; 10 bases are shared with TRBD2. Germline V gives CDR1 LGHNA, CDR2 YNFKEQ. V was pared by 4 bases and J by 4 bases, with 7 bases of the junction left unmatched. The CDR3 is made up of 15 amino acids. The CDR3 DNA reads as TGTGCCAGCAGCCCCAGGGATAGCGGGGGGTACGAGCAGTACTTC. It codes for CASSPRDSGGYEQYF.